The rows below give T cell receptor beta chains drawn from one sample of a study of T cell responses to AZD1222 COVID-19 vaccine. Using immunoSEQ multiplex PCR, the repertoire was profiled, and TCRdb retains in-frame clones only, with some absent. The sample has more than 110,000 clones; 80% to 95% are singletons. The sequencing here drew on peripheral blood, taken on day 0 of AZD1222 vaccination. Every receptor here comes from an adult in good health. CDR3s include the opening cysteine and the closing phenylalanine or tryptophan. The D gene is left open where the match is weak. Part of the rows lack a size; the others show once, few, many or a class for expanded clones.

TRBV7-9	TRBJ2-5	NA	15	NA	CASSSPVWPRGTQYF	TGTGCCAGCAGCTCACCGGTTTGGCCACGGGGGACCCAGTACTTC
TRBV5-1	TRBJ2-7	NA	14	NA	CASSTGVAGGEQYF	TGCGCCAGCAGCACGGGAGTCGCAGGGGGCGAGCAGTACTTC
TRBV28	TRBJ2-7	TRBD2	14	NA	CASNLSGRAHEQYF	TGTGCCAGCAACCTGAGCGGGAGGGCCCACGAGCAGTACTTC
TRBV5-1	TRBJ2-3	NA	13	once	CASSLAGTDTQYF	TGCGCCAGCAGCTTGGCGGGAACAGATACGCAGTATTTT
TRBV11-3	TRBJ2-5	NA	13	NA	CASSFGPQETQYF	TGTGCCAGCAGCTTTGGGCCCCAAGAGACCCAGTACTTC
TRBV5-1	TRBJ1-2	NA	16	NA	CASSLFRDRRVSGYTF	TGCGCCAGCAGCTTGTTTAGGGACCGCAGGGTGAGTGGCTACACCTTC
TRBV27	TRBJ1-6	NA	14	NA	CASSLRLSHSPLHF	TGTGCCAGCAGTTTACGACTCTCCCATTCACCCCTCCACTTT
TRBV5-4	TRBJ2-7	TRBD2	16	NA	CASSLERGSLSYEQYF	TGTGCCAGCAGCTTGGAGCGGGGCAGTCTCTCCTACGAGCAGTACTTC
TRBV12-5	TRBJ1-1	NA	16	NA	CASALGGLGMNTEAFF	TGTGCTAGTGCGCTAGGAGGTTTGGGGATGAACACTGAAGCTTTCTTT
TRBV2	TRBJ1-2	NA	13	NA	CASRVPESAGYTF	TGTGCCAGCAGGGTTCCAGAGTCGGCCGGCTACACCTTC
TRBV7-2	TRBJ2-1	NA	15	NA	CASSWTPGSYNEQFF	TGTGCCAGCAGCTGGACTCCCGGCTCCTACAATGAGCAGTTCTTC
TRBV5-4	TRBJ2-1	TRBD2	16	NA	CASSTQRGGNYNEQFF	TGTGCCAGCAGCACCCAGCGGGGGGGAAATTACAATGAGCAGTTCTTC
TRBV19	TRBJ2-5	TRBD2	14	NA	CASSYREGRETQYF	TGTGCCAGTAGTTACCGGGAGGGCAGGGAGACCCAGTACTTC
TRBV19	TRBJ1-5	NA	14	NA	CASSISDINQPQHF	TGTGCCAGTAGTATAAGCGACATCAATCAGCCCCAGCATTTT
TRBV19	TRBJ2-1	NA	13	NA	CASTGDSYNEQFF	TGTGCCTCGACAGGCGATTCCTACAATGAGCAGTTCTTC
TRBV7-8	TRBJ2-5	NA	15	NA	CASSSTPGAQETQYF	TGTGCCAGCAGCTCGACGCCCGGGGCCCAAGAGACCCAGTACTTC
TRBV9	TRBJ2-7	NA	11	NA	CASSKNYEQYF	TGTGCCAGCAGCAAAAACTACGAGCAGTACTTC
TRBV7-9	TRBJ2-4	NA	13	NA	CASSPPGKNIQYF	TGTGCCAGCAGCCCCCCGGGGAAAAACATTCAGTACTTC
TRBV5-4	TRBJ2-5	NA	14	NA	CASSLGLAGETQYF	TGTGCCAGCAGCTTGGGGCTAGCAGGAGAGACCCAGTACTTC
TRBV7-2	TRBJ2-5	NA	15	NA	CASSLAGAPGETQYF	TGTGCCAGCAGCTTAGCGGGGGCGCCAGGGGAGACCCAGTACTTC
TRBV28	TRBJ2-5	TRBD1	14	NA	CASREPQGGETQYF	TGTGCCAGCAGGGAGCCACAGGGGGGTGAGACCCAGTACTTC
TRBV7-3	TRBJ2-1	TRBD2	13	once	CASKSPGGSEQFF	TGTGCCAGCAAGAGCCCGGGAGGGAGTGAGCAGTTCTTC
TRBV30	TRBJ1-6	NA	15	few	CAWSVVRGYNSPLHF	TGTGCCTGGAGCGTAGTACGGGGCTATAATTCACCCCTCCACTTT
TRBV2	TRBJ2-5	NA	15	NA	CARAPGLNPPETQYF	TGTGCCAGGGCCCCGGGACTTAACCCTCCCGAGACCCAGTACTTC
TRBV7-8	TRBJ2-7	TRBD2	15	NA	CASSSAGLAGLEQYF	TGTGCCAGCAGCTCGGCGGGACTAGCGGGGCTCGAGCAGTACTTC
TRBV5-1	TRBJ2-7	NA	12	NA	CASSDRFYEQYF	TGCGCCAGCAGTGACAGGTTCTACGAGCAGTACTTC
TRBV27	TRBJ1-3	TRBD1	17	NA	CASSPLTGGHPGNTIYF	TGTGCCAGCAGTCCTCTGACAGGGGGCCATCCTGGAAACACCATATATTTT
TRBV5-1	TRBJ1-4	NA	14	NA	CASSLSATNEKLFF	TGCGCCAGCAGTCTGAGTGCAACTAATGAAAAACTGTTTTTT
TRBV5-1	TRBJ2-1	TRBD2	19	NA	CASSLLAGGPGSSYNEQFF	TGCGCCAGCAGCTTGCTAGCGGGAGGGCCCGGGAGCTCCTACAATGAGCAGTTCTTC
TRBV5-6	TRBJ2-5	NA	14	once	CASRETGEGETQYF	TGTGCCAGCAGAGAGACCGGGGAAGGAGAGACCCAGTACTTC
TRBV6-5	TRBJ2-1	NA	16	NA	CASSSPTFRSAIEQFF	TGTGCCAGCAGTTCCCCGACATTTAGATCGGCGATTGAGCAGTTCTTC
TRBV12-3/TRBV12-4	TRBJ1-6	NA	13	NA	CASSRQGNSPLHF	TGTGCCAGCTCAAGGCAGGGCAATTCACCCCTCCACTTT
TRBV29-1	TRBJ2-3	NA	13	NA	CSVVGRLTDTQYF	TGCAGCGTTGTAGGACGGTTAACAGATACGCAGTATTTT
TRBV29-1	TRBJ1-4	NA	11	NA	CSVSGGRELFF	TGCAGCGTTTCGGGGGGCAGGGAACTGTTTTTT
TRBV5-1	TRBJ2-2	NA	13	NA	CASAGAHTGELFF	TGCGCCAGCGCCGGGGCCCACACCGGGGAGCTGTTTTTT
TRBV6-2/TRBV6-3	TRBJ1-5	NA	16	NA	CASSLSGTASNQPQHF	TGTGCCAGCAGCCTGTCCGGGACGGCTAGCAATCAGCCCCAGCATTTT
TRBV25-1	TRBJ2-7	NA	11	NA	CASSELWEQYF	TGTGCCAGCAGTGAACTATGGGAGCAGTACTTC
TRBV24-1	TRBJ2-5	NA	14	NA	CATSDRGTKETQYF	TGTGCCACCAGTGATAGAGGCACCAAAGAGACCCAGTACTTC
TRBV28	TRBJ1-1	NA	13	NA	CASSEGLNTEAFF	TGTGCCAGCAGTGAGGGGTTGAACACTGAAGCTTTCTTT
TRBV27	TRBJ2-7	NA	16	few	CASSFSHSTGLGEQYF	TGTGCCAGCAGTTTTAGCCACTCCACAGGGTTGGGCGAGCAGTACTTC
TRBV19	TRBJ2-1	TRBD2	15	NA	CASSIVLAGAWEQFF	TGTGCCAGTAGTATCGTACTAGCGGGAGCATGGGAGCAGTTCTTC
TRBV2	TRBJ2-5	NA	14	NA	CASSEFGFSGTQYF	TGTGCCAGCAGTGAATTCGGGTTTTCCGGGACCCAGTACTTC
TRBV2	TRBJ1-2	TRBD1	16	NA	CASSEALQGGSRGYTF	TGTGCCAGCAGTGAAGCGCTACAGGGGGGTTCAAGAGGCTACACCTTC
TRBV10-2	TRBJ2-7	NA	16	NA	CASSESAGAASLEQYF	TGCGCCAGCAGTGAGTCGGCAGGGGCCGCCTCGCTCGAGCAGTACTTC
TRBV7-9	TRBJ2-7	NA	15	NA	CASSLGQGNGYEQYF	TGTGCCAGCAGCTTAGGGCAAGGAAACGGCTACGAGCAGTACTTC
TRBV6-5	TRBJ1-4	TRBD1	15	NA	CASSYRDRPNEKLFF	TGTGCCAGCAGTTACCGGGACAGGCCTAATGAAAAACTGTTTTTT
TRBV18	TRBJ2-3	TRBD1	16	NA	CASSPGTGQGMNTQYF	TGTGCCAGCTCACCAGGAACGGGACAGGGGATGAATACGCAGTATTTT
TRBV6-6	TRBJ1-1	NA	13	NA	CASRTTANNEAFF	TGTGCCAGCAGGACCACAGCGAACAATGAAGCTTTCTTT
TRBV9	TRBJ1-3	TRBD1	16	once	CASSVLGQTDRNTIYF	TGTGCCAGCAGCGTATTGGGACAGACAGACCGAAACACCATATATTTT
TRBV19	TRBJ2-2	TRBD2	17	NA	CASSASPSGTNTGELFF	TGTGCCAGTAGTGCCTCACCTAGCGGCACGAACACCGGGGAGCTGTTTTTT
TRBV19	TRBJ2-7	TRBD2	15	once	CASSPASGGSSEQYF	TGTGCCAGTAGTCCGGCCAGCGGGGGTAGCAGCGAGCAGTACTTC
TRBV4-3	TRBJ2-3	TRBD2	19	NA	CASSQGLTAGARSTDTQYF	TGCGCCAGCAGCCAAGGGTTAACAGCGGGAGCCAGAAGCACAGATACGCAGTATTTT
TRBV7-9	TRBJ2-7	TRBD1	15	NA	CASSLAQGANYEQYF	TGTGCCAGCAGCTTGGCACAGGGGGCCAACTACGAGCAGTACTTC